This TCR beta chain was recorded in a study of blood T cell repertoires in COVID-19. Across the whole study: The United States, Italy and Spain supplied acute and convalescent COVID-19 samples. The cDNA or gDNA used as material had been derived from T cells, B-cell-depleted T cells, or PBMCs.

Sequenced by immunoSEQ multiplex PCR; TCRdb stores in-frame clones only, minus some. The sample holds about 200,000 clones, about 90% seen once. This CDR3 contains 16 residues. The clonotype originates from a man aged 40-49 years with active or convalescent COVID-19. This chain joins TRBV21-1 and TRBJ1-5. TRBV21-1 is marked as a pseudogene. Source material: peripheral blood. Written as DNA, the CDR3 is TGTGCCAGCAGCAAAGACTTGCGGAGGCCGGCTGGGCCCCAGCATTTT. Residues: CASSKDLRRPAGPQHF.